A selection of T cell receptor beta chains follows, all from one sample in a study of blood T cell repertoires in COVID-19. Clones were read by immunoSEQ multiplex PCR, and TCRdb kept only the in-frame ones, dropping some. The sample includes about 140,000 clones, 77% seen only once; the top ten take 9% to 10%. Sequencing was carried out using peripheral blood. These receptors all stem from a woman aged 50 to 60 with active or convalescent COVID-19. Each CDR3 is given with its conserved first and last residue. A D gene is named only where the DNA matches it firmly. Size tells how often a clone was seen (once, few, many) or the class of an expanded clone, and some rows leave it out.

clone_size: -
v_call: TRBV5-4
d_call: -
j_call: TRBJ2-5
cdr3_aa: CASSLGVLETQYF
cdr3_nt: TGTGCCAGCAGCTTAGGAGTTTTGGAGACCCAGTACTTC

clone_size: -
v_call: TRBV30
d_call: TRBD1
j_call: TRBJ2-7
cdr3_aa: CAWIPGDSPAYEQYF
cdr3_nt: TGTGCCTGGATACCCGGGGACAGCCCCGCCTACGAGCAGTACTTC

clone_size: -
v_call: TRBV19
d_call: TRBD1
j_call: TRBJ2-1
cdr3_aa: CASSPRDRGTYNEQFF
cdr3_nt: TGTGCCAGTAGTCCCCGGGACAGGGGTACTTACAATGAGCAGTTCTTC

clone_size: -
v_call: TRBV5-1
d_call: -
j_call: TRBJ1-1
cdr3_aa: CASSLYGTHTEAFF
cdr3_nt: TGCGCCAGCAGCCTCTACGGGACACACACTGAAGCTTTCTTT

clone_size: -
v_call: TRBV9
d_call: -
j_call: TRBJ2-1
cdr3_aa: CASSVGAGNEQFF
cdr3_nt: TGTGCCAGCAGCGTAGGGGCAGGCAATGAGCAGTTCTTC

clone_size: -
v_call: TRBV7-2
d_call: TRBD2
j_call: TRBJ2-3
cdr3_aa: CASSPRVAGPSTDTQYF
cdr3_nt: TGTGCCAGCAGCCCCCGGGTAGCGGGGCCGAGCACAGATACGCAGTATTTT

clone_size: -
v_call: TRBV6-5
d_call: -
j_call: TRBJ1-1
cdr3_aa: CATRGGASMNTEAFF
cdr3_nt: TGTGCCACCAGAGGGGGGGCATCGATGAACACTGAAGCTTTCTTT

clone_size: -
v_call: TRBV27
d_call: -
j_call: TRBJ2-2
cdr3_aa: CASSLTDSGELFF
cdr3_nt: TGTGCCAGCAGTTTGACAGACTCGGGGGAGCTGTTTTTT

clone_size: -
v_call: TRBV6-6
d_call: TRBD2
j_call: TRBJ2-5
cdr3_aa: CASRPLAGGLQETQYF
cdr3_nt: TGTGCCAGCAGACCCCTAGCGGGGGGTCTCCAAGAGACCCAGTACTTC

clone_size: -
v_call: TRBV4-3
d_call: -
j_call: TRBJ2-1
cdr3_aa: CASSQLGLKLNEQFF
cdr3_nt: TGCGCCAGCAGCCAGCTTGGACTAAAACTCAATGAGCAGTTCTTC

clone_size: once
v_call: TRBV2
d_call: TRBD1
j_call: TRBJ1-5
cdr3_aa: CASSGSTGESNQPQHF
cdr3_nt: TGTGCCAGCAGTGGTAGTACAGGGGAGAGCAATCAGCCCCAGCATTTT

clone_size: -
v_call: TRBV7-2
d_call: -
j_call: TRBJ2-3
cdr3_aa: CASSQTRTSTDTQYF
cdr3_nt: TGTGCCAGCAGCCAGACTAGGACTAGCACAGATACGCAGTATTTT

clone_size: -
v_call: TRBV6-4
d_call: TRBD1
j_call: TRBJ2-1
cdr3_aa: CASSEGTGSYNEQFF
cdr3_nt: TGTGCCAGCAGCGAAGGGACAGGTTCCTACAATGAGCAGTTCTTC

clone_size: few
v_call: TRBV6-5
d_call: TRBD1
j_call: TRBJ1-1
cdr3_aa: CASSYSYQGGAEAFF
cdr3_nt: TGTGCCAGCAGTTACTCATATCAGGGGGGCGCTGAAGCTTTCTTT

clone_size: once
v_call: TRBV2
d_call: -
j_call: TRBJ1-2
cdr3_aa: CASSAQGWGYTF
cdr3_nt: TGTGCCAGCAGTGCCCAGGGATGGGGCTACACCTTC

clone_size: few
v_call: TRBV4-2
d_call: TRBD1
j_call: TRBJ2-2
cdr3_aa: CASSRETGTDTGELFF
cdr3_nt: TGTGCCAGCAGCCGAGAAACCGGGACAGACACCGGGGAGCTGTTTTTT

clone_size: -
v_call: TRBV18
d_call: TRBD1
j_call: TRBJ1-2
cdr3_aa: CASSLTGINYGYTF
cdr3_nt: TGTGCCAGCTCATTGACAGGGATCAACTATGGCTACACCTTC

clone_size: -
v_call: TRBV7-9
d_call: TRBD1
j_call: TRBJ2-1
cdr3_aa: CASSLGDRYNEQFF
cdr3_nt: TGTGCCAGCAGCTTAGGGGACAGATACAATGAGCAGTTCTTC

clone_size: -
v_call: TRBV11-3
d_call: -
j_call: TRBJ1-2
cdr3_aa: CASSLVTPNGYTF
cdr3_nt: TGTGCCAGCAGCTTAGTCACACCGAATGGCTACACCTTC

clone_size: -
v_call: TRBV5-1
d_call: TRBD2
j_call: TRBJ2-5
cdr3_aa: CASSPGLAEEETQYF
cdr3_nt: TGCGCCAGCAGCCCGGGACTAGCGGAGGAAGAGACCCAGTACTTC

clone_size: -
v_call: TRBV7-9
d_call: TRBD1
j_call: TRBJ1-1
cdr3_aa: CASSSQGARVNTEAFF
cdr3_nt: TGTGCCAGCAGCTCACAGGGGGCGCGGGTGAACACTGAAGCTTTCTTT

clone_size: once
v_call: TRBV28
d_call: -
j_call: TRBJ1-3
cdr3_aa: CASSLGGLLSGNTIYF
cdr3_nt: TGTGCCAGCAGTTTGGGTGGACTGCTCTCTGGAAACACCATATATTTT